This T cell receptor beta chain was sequenced during a study of T cell changes during pregnancy in multiple sclerosis. Here immunoSEQ multiplex PCR was the method, and the copy in TCRdb shows in-frame clones only, minus some. The sample holds roughly 93,000 clones, around 90% seen once. The trim removed 6 bases at V and 6 bases at J, leaving 12 bases unmatched. Germline CDR1 and CDR2: SGHVS and FQNEAQ. This CDR3 region has 15 residues. Specimen: peripheral blood, collected before pregnancy. This rearrangement joins TRBV7-8 to TRBJ2-3; 7 positions match TRBD2. The sequence derives from a female donor with multiple sclerosis, enrolled in a pregnancy study. CDR3 sequence: CASSSKRGPGDTQYF. The CDR3 DNA follows: TGTGCCAGCAGTTCAAAGCGGGGCCCAGGGGATACGCAGTATTTT.